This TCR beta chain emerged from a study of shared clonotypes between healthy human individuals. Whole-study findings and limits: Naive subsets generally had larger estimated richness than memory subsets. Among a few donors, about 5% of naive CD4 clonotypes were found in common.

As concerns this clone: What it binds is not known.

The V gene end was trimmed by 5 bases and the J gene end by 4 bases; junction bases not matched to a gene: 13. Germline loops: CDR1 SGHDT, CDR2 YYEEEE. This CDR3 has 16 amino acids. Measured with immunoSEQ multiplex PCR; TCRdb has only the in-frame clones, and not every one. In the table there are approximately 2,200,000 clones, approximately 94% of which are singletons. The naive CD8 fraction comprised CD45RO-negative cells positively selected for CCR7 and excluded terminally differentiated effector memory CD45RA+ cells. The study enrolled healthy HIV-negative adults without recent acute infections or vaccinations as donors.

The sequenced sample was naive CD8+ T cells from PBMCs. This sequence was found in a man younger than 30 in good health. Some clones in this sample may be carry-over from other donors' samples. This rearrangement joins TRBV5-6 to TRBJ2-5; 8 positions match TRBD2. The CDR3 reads CASSRLGAGVGETQYF. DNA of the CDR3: TGTGCCAGCAGTCGCCTAGGAGCGGGAGTTGGAGAGACCCAGTACTTC.